The 8 T cell receptor beta chains below come from one sample, sequenced in a study of T cells in Graves' hyperthyroidism and ophthalmopathy. From RNA transcripts, TCR beta CDR3 regions were amplified. Initially, a first-round RT-PCR of the TCR CDR3 employed the HTBI primer set. TCRdb analysed the multiplex PCR reads with MiXCR anew, one entry per CDR3 protein. This repertoire shows over 300,000 distinct CDR3 sequences, roughly 13% found once; its top ten account for 30% to 35%. Input material: blood. The receptors stem from a woman aged 40 to 50 with Graves' ophthalmopathy.

Ten or more counts support this clonotype. The rearrangement joins TRBV27 to TRBJ2-2; D is uncertain. This CDR3 contains 14 residues. V lost 7 bases, J lost 1 base, and 10 bases lay in between. Germline-derived CDR1 and CDR2 are MNHEY and SMNVEV (reference sequence). CDR3 DNA: TGTGCCAGCAACCGGAGAGGGAACACCGGGGAGCTGTTTTTT. Its protein product is CASNRRGNTGELFF.

In its sample, this clonotype was seen many times. This rearrangement joins TRBV24-1 to TRBJ1-1; 10 bases map to TRBD1. CDR3 length: 16 amino acids. The junction had 11 bases not matched to a gene; V was cut back by 4 bases and J by 7 bases. In germline, CDR1 is KGHDR, CDR2 SFDVKD. The CDR3 loop is CATSDRRTGGAGEAFF. In nucleotides, the CDR3 is TGTGCCACCAGTGACCGGAGGACAGGGGGAGCCGGTGAAGCTTTCTTT.

This clonotype was seen many times. This chain connects TRBV11-2 to TRBJ1-5; D not certain. The germline gives CDR1 SGHAT, CDR2 FQNNGV. Trimming took off 1 base at V and 2 bases at J, with 12 bases between the two ends. This CDR3 is built from 16 residues. DNA for the CDR3: TGTGCCAGCAGCTTAGGGGCAGGCCTCGGCAATCAGCCCCAGCATTTT. Its protein is CASSLGAGLGNQPQHF.

There are a few counts of this clonotype. The chain has TRBV2 and TRBJ1-4; 8 bases are shared with TRBD1. J was trimmed by 7 bases and V by 3 bases; bases with no gene match: 7. Germline CDR1 and CDR2: SNHLY and FYNNEI. The CDR3 extends over 15 amino acids. The CDR3 is CASSDSRTGSEKLFF. In nucleotides, the CDR3 is TGTGCCAGCAGTGATTCCCGGACAGGGAGTGAAAAACTGTTTTTT. Looking up the rest from reference TRBV2 and TRBJ1-4 gives the full variable domain: EPEVTQTPSHQVTQMGQEVILRCVPISNHLYFYWYRQILGQKVEFLVSFYNNEISEKSEIFDDQFSVERPDGSNFTLKIRSTKLEDSAMYFCASSDSRTGSEKLFFGSGTQLSVL.

This clonotype has just a few counts. The genes are TRBV18 and TRBJ2-7, with a tentative D call TRBD1 (5 bases). This CDR3 contains 12 residues. CDR1 is KGHSH and CDR2 is LQKENI in the germline V gene. V shed 8 bases and J shed 2 bases, with 10 bases lying between them. CDR3 coding DNA: TGTGCCAGCGCGACAGCAGCCTACGAGCAGTACTTC. It is translated as CASATAAYEQYF.

This chain connects TRBV3-1 to TRBJ1-1; unclear D gene. V was trimmed by 1 base and J by 12 bases, leaving 12 bases between them. Germline V gene sequence: CDR1 LGHDT, CDR2 YNNKEL (reference sequence). CDR3 length: 12 residues. CDR3 sequence: CASSQGGRASFF. CDR3 sequence (DNA): TGTGCCAGCAGCCAAGGAGGTCGTGCTTCTTTCTTT. Full variable domain (remainder filled in from reference TRBV3-1 and TRBJ1-1): DTAVSQTPKYLVTQMGNDKSIKCEQNLGHDTMYWYKQDSKKFLKIMFSYNNKELIINETVPNRFSPKSPDKAHLNLHINSLELGDSAVYFCASSQGGRASFFGQGTRLTVV.

This clonotype was counted ten times or more. The rearrangement uses TRBV19 and TRBJ1-2; D ambiguous. There are 14 residues in the CDR3. CDR1 is LNHDA, CDR2 SQIVND, per germline (reference sequence). Trimming stripped 9 bases from V and 0 bases from J, with 14 bases between. The CDR3 loop reads CASLDRGSNYGYTF. The CDR3 region has the DNA TGTGCCAGCCTAGATCGAGGGTCTAACTATGGCTACACCTTC.

Note on this clonotype: This may arise from a read error, as a much more abundant clone is one base away. V usage is TRBV14 and J usage is TRBJ2-1; D gene uncertain. The CDR3 totals 15 residues. V gave up 8 bases and J gave up 3 bases, with 17 bases separating them. The germline V gene encodes CDR1 SGHDN and CDR2 FVKESK. CDR3 nucleotides: TGTGCCAGCGGCCCGTTCCAGCAGAGCTACAATGAGCAGTTCTTC. This codes for CASGPFQQSYNEQFF.